These 7 T cell receptor beta chains were all obtained from the same sample, sequenced in a study of identical twins. TCRdb re-called the 5' RACE reads with MiXCR, one entry per CDR3 protein. The data hold approximately 700,000 distinct CDR3 sequences, with 5.5% to 6.5% observed a single time. Sequences were obtained from naive T cells sorted from blood. The source of these receptors is a man between 18 and 35 years old in good health.

The chain links TRBV4-3 to TRBJ1-1, with D maybe TRBD1 (6 bases). The CDR3 spans 14 residues. Germline V gene lookup returns CDR1 LGHNA and CDR2 YSLEER. The V end lost 4 bases, the J end lost 3 bases, and 12 bases lay between the germline ends. The CDR3 DNA is TGCGCCAGCAGCCGAGGACAGACCCACACTGAAGCTTTCTTT. It specifies CASSRGQTHTEAFF.

The chain couples TRBV5-1 to TRBJ2-5; TRBD1 matches at 9 bases. CDR1 SGHRS and CDR2 YFSETQ come from the germline V gene. The CDR3 covers 17 residues. V lost 0 bases and J lost 5; bases outside the gene matches: 11. CDR3 loop: CASSLGPRDRVLETQYF. The DNA for the CDR3 is TGCGCCAGCAGCTTGGGCCCAAGGGACAGGGTACTGGAGACCCAGTACTTC.

The J gene is TRBJ2-5, the V gene TRBV3-1; D is uncertain. V lost 3 bases, J lost 4 bases, and 6 bases lay in between. The CDR3 has 12 residues. Germline V lookup: CDR1 LGHDT, CDR2 YNNKEL (reference sequence). The CDR3 DNA reads TGTGCCAGCAGCCACCTCGGAGAGACCCAGTACTTC. Translated, it gives CASSHLGETQYF.

This clonotype appeared many times. The V call is TRBV20-1, the J call TRBJ2-7; TRBD2 matches at 9 bases. Germline V gene lookup returns CDR1 DFQATT and CDR2 SNEGSKA (reference sequence). The CDR3 is made up of 13 amino acids. V dropped 3 bases and J dropped 2; count of bases not matched to a gene: 2. The DNA of the CDR3 is TGCAGTGCTAGGGCTAGCGGGACCTACGAGCAGTACGTC. Translation: CSARASGTYEQYV.

This clonotype came up many times. The chain combines TRBV7-2 with TRBJ1-1, with TRBD1 matching 7 bases. Germline V gives CDR1 SGHTA, CDR2 FQGNSA. The V segment lost 4 bases and the J segment 8 bases; nucleotides outside the gene matches: 7. This CDR3 contains 13 residues. Here the CDR3 DNA reads TGTGCCAGCAGCTCCCACAGGACAGGAGAAGCTTTCTTT. It specifies CASSSHRTGEAFF.

In this sample, this clonotype turned up many times. This chain uses TRBV29-1 with TRBJ2-3; TRBD2 aligns across 7 bases. The germline V gene has CDR1 SQVTM and CDR2 ANQGSEA. V was pared by 4 bases and J by 0 bases, with 10 bases of the junction left unmatched. This CDR3 has 16 amino acids. Written as DNA, the CDR3 is TGCAGCGTTGGATCGTCAGCGGGAACTAGCACAGATACGCAGTATTTT. Its translation: CSVGSSAGTSTDTQYF.

This clonotype was observed at least ten times. The gene calls are TRBV28 and TRBJ1-1; D is unclear. V lost 2 bases and J 5 bases, leaving 12 bases between the germline ends. Germline CDR1 is MDHEN and CDR2 is SYDVKM. This CDR3 is 14 amino acids long. The CDR3 DNA reads as TGTGCCAGCAGTTTACTTCGAGGAGGAACTGAAGCTTTCTTT. Encoded protein: CASSLLRGGTEAFF.